Each of the 6 T cell receptor beta chains below was sequenced from the same sample in a study of shared clonotypes between healthy human individuals. As defined, naive CD8 cells were CD45RO-negative and positively selected for CCR7, with terminally differentiated effector memory CD45RA+ cells excluded. The repertoire was sequenced with immunoSEQ multiplex PCR; TCRdb's copy has only in-frame clones and lacks some. The sample records about 680,000 clones, 92% being singletons. The sequencing sample was made of naive CD8+ T cells sorted from blood. The receptors originated from a man aged 25-45 years in good health.

With respect to this clone: Different DNA sequences within this sample yield the same CDR3. This rearrangement joins TRBV4-1 to TRBJ2-7, with 9 bases fitting TRBD1. The V gene's germline CDR1 is MGHRA and CDR2 YSYEKL. Trimming took 1 base from V and 4 from J; bases not matched to a gene: 5. The CDR3 consists of 15 residues. In DNA form, the CDR3 reads TGCGCCAGCAGCCAAGCGGGGACAGGGCGATACGAGCAGTACTTC. Translation gives CASSQAGTGRYEQYF.

The chain links TRBV11-2 to TRBJ2-7; possibly TRBD1 for D (6 bases). Germline lookup yields CDR1 SGHAT and CDR2 FQNNGV. The CDR3 spans 16 residues. Trimming pared 4 bases from V and 0 bases from J, leaving 16 bases between. The CDR3 region has the DNA TGTGCCAGCAGCTCAGAGACAGGACCTAACTCCTACGAGCAGTACTTC. This translates into CASSSETGPNSYEQYF.

Concerning this clone: One end of the junction does not line up with germline, which may come from a read error. Other DNA sequences in the sample encode the same CDR3. The rearrangement links TRBV7-9 to TRBJ1-2, with D hard to call. The length of the CDR3 is 15 residues. The germline gives CDR1 SEHNR, CDR2 FQNEAQ (reference sequence). CDR3 amino acids: CASSLGGRQNYGYTF. The CDR3 DNA reads TGCGCCAGCAGCTTGGGCGGCAGGCAGAACTATGGCTACACCTTC.

The chain carries TRBV29-1 and TRBJ2-1, with unresolved D. Trimming took off 3 bases at V and 3 bases at J, with 6 bases between the two ends. Germline CDR1 and CDR2: SQVTM and ANQGSEA. This CDR3 has 12 residues. This CDR3 is CSVDQYYNEQFF. CDR3 nucleotides: TGCAGCGTTGACCAGTACTACAATGAGCAGTTCTTC.

The chain combines TRBV5-1 with TRBJ2-5; D is perhaps TRBD2 (6 bases). Germline V lookup: CDR1 SGHRS, CDR2 YFSETQ. Trimming left V 0 bases short and J 0 bases short, with 9 bases between. The CDR3 loop spans 15 amino acids. In nucleotides, the CDR3 is TGCGCCAGCAGCTTGGCCGGAGGGTACCAAGAGACCCAGTACTTC. Amino acid sequence: CASSLAGGYQETQYF. Full variable domain (remainder filled in from reference TRBV5-1 and TRBJ2-5): KAGVTQTPRYLIKTRGQQVTLSCSPISGHRSVSWYQQTPGQGLQFLFEYFSETQRNKGNFPGRFSGRQFSNSRSEMNVSTLELGDSALYLCASSLAGGYQETQYFGPGTRLLVL.

The chain employs TRBV6-5 and TRBJ2-1; 10 bases match TRBD2. Germline values: CDR1 MNHEY, CDR2 SVGAGI. The CDR3 is made up of 13 amino acids. V lost 6 bases to trimming and J lost 5 bases; unmatched junction nucleotides: 1. The CDR3 nucleotides are TGTGCCAGCAGGCTAGCGGGGGACAATGAGCAGTTCTTC. It encodes CASRLAGDNEQFF.